A selection of T cell receptor beta chains follows, all from one sample in a study of cytomegalovirus exposure and HLA in healthy donors. The data were produced by immunoSEQ multiplex PCR, yet TCRdb's version contains in-frame clones alone and is incomplete. The data hold about 130,000 clones, with about a sixth observed a single time. Sequencing was carried out using PBMCs. The receptors come from a female donor in good health and CMV-seropositive. Both conserved end residues are part of each CDR3. The D gene is left open where the match is weak. Clone sizes are given selectively: once, few, many, or a class where the clone is expanded.

>TRBV30|TRBD1|15|TRBJ2-1|.
CAWSPPEGQEPVRFF
TGTGCCTGGAGTCCCCCCGAGGGACAGGAGCCCGTGCGGTTCTTC
>TRBV7-9|TRBD2|13|TRBJ2-7|few
CASSPPAGVSMYF
TGTGCCAGCAGCCCCCCGGCGGGGGTAAGCATGTACTTC
>TRBV27|.|11|TRBJ2-7|.
CASIGDYEQYF
TGTGCCAGCATAGGAGACTACGAGCAGTACTTC
>TRBV4-3|TRBD2|15|TRBJ2-1|.
CASSQYRGGGNEQFF
TGCGCCAGCAGCCAATACCGCGGGGGGGGAAATGAGCAGTTCTTC
>TRBV7-9|TRBD1|16|TRBJ2-7|.
CASSLALGQAAYEQYF
TGTGCCAGCAGCTTAGCGCTGGGACAGGCTGCCTACGAGCAGTACTTC
>TRBV5-1|.|13|TRBJ2-1|few
CASSLNEGVEQFF
TGCGCCAGCAGCTTGAACGAGGGGGTTGAGCAGTTCTTC
>TRBV21-1|.|16|TRBJ2-5|.
CASSKKDRVWEETQYF
TGTGCCAGCAGCAAAAAGGACAGGGTCTGGGAAGAGACCCAGTACTTC
>TRBV5-4|.|15|TRBJ2-7|.
CASSPEPDRIYEQYF
TGTGCCAGCAGCCCGGAGCCGGACAGAATCTACGAGCAGTACTTC
>TRBV5-1|.|16|TRBJ1-4|few
CASNPGGLATNEKLFF
TGCGCCAGCAACCCGGGAGGACTAGCAACTAATGAAAAACTGTTTTTT
>TRBV7-2|TRBD2|16|TRBJ2-4|.
CASSLVAGGLENIQYF
TGTGCCAGCAGCTTAGTAGCGGGGGGTTTGGAGAACATTCAGTACTTC
>TRBV7-3|.|13|TRBJ1-1|few
CASRLNMNTEAFF
TGTGCCAGCAGACTAAATATGAACACTGAAGCTTTCTTT